The source of this TCR beta chain is a study of siplizumab effects on memory and regulatory T cells. Findings and caveats of the study: A minor fraction of alloreactive clones, and no more, mapped to unstimulated subsets. Siplizumab produced a significant drop in alloreactive sequences attributable to unstimulated CD4+ memory cells. In unstimulated cells, naive T cells appeared more diverse than memory T cells and seemed major alloresponse contributors.

Per individual sample, some 10^5 TCR templates were assayed. Libraries were prepared by immunoSEQ multiplex PCR; TCRdb keeps only in-frame clonotypes and omits some of them. The repertoire includes about 100,000 clones, over 90% of them detected once, and approximately 0.58% sits in the top ten. The CDR3 loop spans 15 amino acids. V lost 0 bases to trimming and J lost 0 bases, with 6 bases between them. Per the germline V gene, CDR1 is SGDLS and CDR2 is YYNGEE. About this clone itself: The antigen remains undetermined.

Specimen: Tregs sorted from blood. The sequence was collected from a human donor in good health. The chain has TRBV9 and TRBJ1-4; no reliable D call. DNA of the CDR3: TGTGCCAGCAGCGTAGGGGTTTCAACTAATGAAAAACTGTTTTTT. It codes for CASSVGVSTNEKLFF.